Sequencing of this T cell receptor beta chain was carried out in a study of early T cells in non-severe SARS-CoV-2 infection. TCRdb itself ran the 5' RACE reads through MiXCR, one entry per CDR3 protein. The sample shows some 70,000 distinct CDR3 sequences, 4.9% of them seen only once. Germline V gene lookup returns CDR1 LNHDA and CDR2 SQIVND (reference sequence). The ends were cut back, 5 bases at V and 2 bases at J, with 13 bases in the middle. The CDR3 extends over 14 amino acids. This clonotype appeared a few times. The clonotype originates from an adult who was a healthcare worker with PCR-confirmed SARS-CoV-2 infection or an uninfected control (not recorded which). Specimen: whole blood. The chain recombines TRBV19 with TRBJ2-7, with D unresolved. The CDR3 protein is CASSPRRSTYEQYF. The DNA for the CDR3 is TGTGCCAGTAGTCCCCGTCGGTCCACCTACGAGCAGTACTTC.